The next 6 T cell receptor beta chains were all read from a single sample in a study of cytomegalovirus exposure and HLA in healthy donors. Primers: 60 Vbeta forward and 13 Jbeta reverse. Profiled with immunoSEQ multiplex PCR; TCRdb holds only in-frame clones, not every one. The data show under 85,000 clones, 60% to 85% seen once. The sequenced sample was PBMCs. These receptor sequences come from a woman aged 40 to 55 in good health and CMV-seropositive.

This clone was detected only once. The chain carries TRBV2 and TRBJ1-6, with 10 bases fitting TRBD1. This CDR3 contains 15 residues. Per the germline V gene, CDR1 is SNHLY and CDR2 is FYNNEI. V lost 5 bases and J lost 8; bases outside the gene matches: 6. The CDR3 region is CASSTRDRGDSPLHF. In DNA, the CDR3 is TGTGCCAGCAGTACTAGGGACAGGGGAGATTCACCCCTCCACTTT.

The chain joins TRBV6-5 to TRBJ1-1, with D possibly matching TRBD1 (6 bases). V was pared by 6 bases and J by 0 bases, with 11 bases between. Germline V gives CDR1 MNHEY, CDR2 SVGAGI. This CDR3 is 14 amino acids long. In DNA form, the CDR3 reads TGTGCCAGCAGAAGACAGGCGATGAACACTGAAGCTTTCTTT. Translation: CASRRQAMNTEAFF.

V and J are TRBV4-1 and TRBJ1-6; no firm D call. This CDR3 has 18 amino acids. V was clipped by 1 base and J by 5 bases, with 18 bases between them. Germline V lookup: CDR1 MGHRA, CDR2 YSYEKL. CDR3 nucleotide sequence: TGCGCCAGCAGCCAAGCATCCCTGATCGGGAGTAATAATTCACCCCTCCACTTT. Its protein product is CASSQASLIGSNNSPLHF.

The J gene is TRBJ2-2, the V gene TRBV5-1; 7 bases agree with TRBD1. Looked up from germline, CDR1 is SGHRS and CDR2 is YFSETQ. The CDR3 contains 15 residues. V trimming: 4 bases; J trimming: 1 base; junction bases outside the gene matches: 4. In DNA, the CDR3 is TGCGCCAGCAGCAGCAGGACAGGGAACACCGGGGAGCTGTTTTTT. Translating it yields CASSSRTGNTGELFF.

This chain joins TRBV5-4 and TRBJ1-4, with TRBD1 identical over 8 bases. V gave up 2 bases and J gave up 0 bases; unmatched junction bases: 6. Germline V gene sequence: CDR1 SGHNT, CDR2 YYREEE (reference sequence). The CDR3 consists of 17 residues. CDR3 residues: CASSFGTGSATNEKLFF. The CDR3 bases are TGTGCCAGCAGCTTTGGGACAGGATCCGCAACTAATGAAAAACTGTTTTTT. Based on the CDR3 plus reference TRBV5-4 and TRBJ1-4, the full variable domain is ETGVTQSPTHLIKTRGQQVTLRCSSQSGHNTVSWYQQALGQGPQFIFQYYREEENGRGNFPPRFSGLQFPNYSSELNVNALELDDSALYLCASSFGTGSATNEKLFFGSGTQLSVL.

The chain links TRBV27 to TRBJ2-3; TRBD1 agrees at 8 bases. The CDR3 loop spans 17 amino acids. After removal of 5 bases from V and 4 bases from J, the junction contained 14 bases not matched to a gene. CDR1 is MNHEY, CDR2 SMNVEV, per germline (reference sequence). The CDR3 bases are TGTGCCAGCAGTGTATACGGACAGGGTAGAGCGTCAGATACGCAGTATTTT. It is translated as CASSVYGQGRASDTQYF.